These 21 T cell receptor beta chains were sequenced from one sample in a study of shared clonotypes between healthy human individuals. TCRdb's copy holds only in-frame clones and misses some; the assay was immunoSEQ multiplex PCR. The table lists approximately 2,000,000 clones, around 92% of them singletons. The sample was naive CD4+ T cells from PBMCs. Subset in this sample: CD45RA+ positively selected. The origin of the receptors is a man aged 18 to 30 in good health. Some clones in this sample may be carry-over from other donors' samples.

This chain uses TRBV19 with TRBJ2-1, with D perhaps matching TRBD1 or TRBD2 (5 bases each). CDR1 and CDR2 from the germline V gene are LNHDA and SQIVND (reference sequence). CDR3 size: 17 residues. Trimming took 9 bases from V and 8 from J, leaving 29 bases between them. The CDR3: CASRGLKRDRRDDEQFF. In DNA form, the CDR3 reads TGTGCCAGCCGGGGCTTGAAACGGGACCGTCGTGATGATGAGCAGTTCTTC.

In its sample, this clone was seen once. The rearrangement joins TRBV7-3 to TRBJ2-1; D perhaps matches TRBD2 (5 bases). The CDR3 totals 16 residues. CDR1 and CDR2 (germline): SGHTA, FQGTGA. V was cut by 6 bases and J by 4 bases, with 19 bases left in between. In DNA form, the CDR3 reads TGTGCCAGCAGTTCACCCGGACGGGGAAATTACAATGAGCAGTTCTTC. Amino acid sequence: CASSSPGRGNYNEQFF.

This clone was seen a few times. V is TRBV30 and J is TRBJ1-1; perhaps TRBD1 as D (5 bases). Germline values: CDR1 GTSNPN, CDR2 SVGIG (reference sequence). This CDR3 is built from 12 residues. The germline V and J ends were trimmed by 2 bases and 8 bases, with 12 bases remaining between them. CDR3 amino acids: CAWSRQQWEAFF. The CDR3, as DNA: TGTGCCTGGAGTCGACAGCAATGGGAAGCTTTCTTT.

The chain joins TRBV6-5 to TRBJ1-2, with a weak D call TRBD1 (5 bases). This CDR3 has 13 amino acids. Per the germline V gene, CDR1 is MNHEY and CDR2 is SVGAGI. The germline V and J ends were trimmed by 7 bases and 2 bases, with 11 bases remaining between them. For the CDR3, the DNA is TGTGCCAGCACCCGGGACGGAAACTATGGCTACACCTTC. Residues: CASTRDGNYGYTF.

This clone was seen only once. The gene calls are TRBV6-1 and TRBJ2-7; possibly TRBD1 or TRBD2 for D (5 bases each). The V end lost 0 bases, the J end lost 3 bases, and 12 bases lay between the germline ends. The CDR3 is 15 residues long. Germline assignment: CDR1 MNHNS and CDR2 SASEGT. The CDR3 loop is CASSEARGTIYEQYF. The CDR3 bases are TGTGCCAGCAGTGAAGCAAGAGGGACGATCTACGAGCAGTACTTC.

The V and J genes are TRBV28 and TRBJ2-4; either TRBD1 or TRBD2 may supply D (5 bases each). With 7 bases removed from V and 5 bases from J, the gap between germline ends came to 12 bases. This CDR3 is built from 13 residues. Looked up from germline, CDR1 is MDHEN and CDR2 is SYDVKM. Here the CDR3 DNA reads TGTGCCAGCAAACGGGGCGGAGAAAACATTCAGTACTTC. Amino acid sequence: CASKRGGENIQYF. The complete variable domain, with remaining parts taken from reference TRBV28 and TRBJ2-4, reads DVKVTQSSRYLVKRTGEKVFLECVQDMDHENMFWYRQDPGLGLRLIYFSYDVKMKEKGDIPEGYSVSREKKERFSLILESASTNQTSMYLCASKRGGENIQYFGAGTRLSVL.

This chain links TRBV15 with TRBJ1-3; D perhaps matches TRBD1 (5 bases). CDR1 is LNHNV and CDR2 is YYDKDF in the germline V gene (reference sequence). This CDR3 region has 14 residues. Trimming shortened V by 5 bases and J by 4 bases, and 12 bases separated the two germline ends. CDR3 DNA sequence: TGTGCCACCAGCCTCCGATCAGGGGGAAACACCATATATTTT. Residues: CATSLRSGGNTIYF.

The V and J genes are TRBV11-2 and TRBJ2-3; possibly TRBD2 for D (6 bases). V lost 2 bases and J 5 bases, leaving 14 bases between the germline ends. The germline gives CDR1 SGHAT, CDR2 FQNNGV. The CDR3 has 15 amino acids. The CDR3 reads CASSLNGRGLDTQYF. In nucleotides, the CDR3 is TGTGCCAGCAGCTTAAACGGGAGAGGTCTAGATACGCAGTATTTT.

This chain uses TRBV28 with TRBJ2-5, with D perhaps assigned TRBD1 or TRBD2 (5 bases each). Germline-derived CDR1 and CDR2 are MDHEN and SYDVKM. With 2 bases removed from V and 7 bases from J, the gap between germline ends came to 17 bases. This CDR3 region has 15 residues. The CDR3 nucleotides read TGTGCCAGCAGTTTAAAGGTTGGGACGTCGGGGACCCAGTACTTC. Protein: CASSLKVGTSGTQYF.

The J gene is TRBJ1-2, the V gene TRBV27; D gene ambiguous. The germline CDR1 and CDR2 sequences are MNHEY and SMNVEV (reference sequence). V shed 5 bases and J shed 4 bases, with 14 bases lying between them. The CDR3 extends over 14 amino acids. The CDR3 nucleotides are TGTGCCAGCAGTCCTAGAGTTGCTGGCTATGGCTACACCTTC. Encoded protein: CASSPRVAGYGYTF.

The chain joins TRBV7-3 to TRBJ1-1; TRBD1 agrees at 7 bases. The length of the CDR3 is 13 residues. Germline values: CDR1 SGHTA, CDR2 FQGTGA. V lost 5 bases, J lost 7 bases, and 7 bases stayed unmatched. The DNA of the CDR3 is TGTGCCAGCAGCGGACCCGGGACAGTTGAAGCTTTCTTT. Amino acid sequence: CASSGPGTVEAFF.

This rearrangement joins TRBV27 to TRBJ1-5, with unresolved D. The germline gives CDR1 MNHEY, CDR2 SMNVEV (reference sequence). V dropped 6 bases and J dropped 0 bases, with 12 bases sitting between them. CDR3 length: 15 residues. Written as DNA, the CDR3 is TGTGCCAGCAGAAACTCAGCGGTTAGCAATCAGCCCCAGCATTTT. As protein: CASRNSAVSNQPQHF.

This clone was counted once. This chain connects TRBV6-5 to TRBJ2-6; D is possibly TRBD2 (5 bases). V lost 3 bases to trimming and J lost 1 base, with 7 bases between them. Looked up from germline, CDR1 is MNHEY and CDR2 is SVGAGI. The CDR3 runs 15 residues. The CDR3: CASSYPGSGANVLTF. The CDR3 nucleotides are TGTGCCAGCAGTTATCCGGGGTCTGGGGCCAACGTCCTGACTTTC.

The chain recombines TRBV11-1 with TRBJ2-6, with D perhaps matching TRBD2 (5 bases). Germline V gene sequence: CDR1 SGHAT, CDR2 FQDESV (reference sequence). The CDR3 has 15 amino acids. V lost 5 bases, J lost 0 bases, and 8 bases lay in between. CDR3 sequence reads: CASSHDYSGANVLTF. The DNA for the CDR3 is TGTGCCAGCAGCCATGACTACTCTGGGGCCAACGTCCTGACTTTC.

This clone has only one observation. This chain connects TRBV6-1 to TRBJ2-3; D not resolved. Germline CDR1 MNHNS, CDR2 SASEGT. Trimming cost V 7 bases and J 2 bases, with 7 bases left between them. This CDR3 has 12 residues. The CDR3 sequence is CASTLPTDTQYF. In nucleotides, the CDR3 is TGTGCCAGCACCCTACCCACAGATACGCAGTATTTT.

The V gene is TRBV18, the J gene TRBJ2-3, with D unclear. The CDR3 consists of 14 residues. V lost 3 bases to trimming and J lost 0 bases, with 7 bases between them. The germline CDR1 and CDR2 sequences are KGHSH and LQKENI. The CDR3 sequence: CASSPAISTDTQYF. CDR3 nucleotides: TGTGCCAGCTCACCCGCCATTAGCACAGATACGCAGTATTTT.

The genes are TRBV7-6 and TRBJ2-7, with 7 bases identical to TRBD1. The germline V gene has CDR1 SGHVS and CDR2 FNYEAQ. The CDR3 extends over 15 amino acids. V dropped 1 base and J dropped 3; count of bases not matched to a gene: 6. The CDR3 protein is CASSLGGTARYEQYF. For the CDR3, the DNA is TGTGCCAGCAGCTTAGGAGGGACAGCTCGCTACGAGCAGTACTTC.

This clone was found once. The chain couples TRBV7-9 to TRBJ2-5; perhaps TRBD1 as D (5 bases). This CDR3 spans 13 amino acids. V was pared by 5 bases and J by 5 bases, with 12 bases between. The V gene's germline CDR1 is SEHNR and CDR2 FQNEAQ (reference sequence). The DNA of the CDR3 is TGTGCCAGCAGCCCCACAGGTTGGGAGACCCAGTACTTC. Encoded protein: CASSPTGWETQYF.

The chain uses TRBV5-1 and TRBJ1-1, with D unresolved. Looked up from germline, CDR1 is SGHRS and CDR2 is YFSETQ. This CDR3 contains 13 residues. V lost 7 bases and J 1 base, leaving 11 bases between the germline ends. The CDR3 nucleotides are TGCGCCAGCTCCGCACTGGAGAACACTGAAGCTTTCTTT. It is translated as CASSALENTEAFF.

This clone was counted between two and nine times. The chain has TRBV28 and TRBJ1-5; the D gene is possibly TRBD1 (6 bases). The germline V and J ends were trimmed by 1 base and 2 bases, with 9 bases remaining between them. Germline CDR1 reads MDHEN; CDR2 reads SYDVKM. The CDR3 is 15 amino acids. This CDR3 is CASSLSSGGNQPQHF. The CDR3 DNA sequence: TGTGCCAGCAGTTTATCGTCAGGGGGCAATCAGCCCCAGCATTTT.

This clone appeared a single time. J is TRBJ1-3 and V is TRBV5-1; 8 nucleotides align to TRBD1. Germline values: CDR1 SGHRS, CDR2 YFSETQ. The CDR3 has 16 amino acids. J was trimmed by 3 bases and V by 4 bases; bases with no gene match: 9. This chain's CDR3 is CASSNWTGMSGNTIYF. In DNA, the CDR3 is TGCGCCAGCAGCAATTGGACAGGGATGAGTGGAAACACCATATATTTT.